Shown below are 27 T cell receptor beta chains from a single sample sequenced in a study of blood T cell repertoires in COVID-19. Sequenced by immunoSEQ multiplex PCR; TCRdb stores in-frame clones only, minus some. The table records a few hundred thousand clones, about 80% of them present only once. Specimen: peripheral blood. The receptors were sampled from a person aged 65 to 85 with COVID-19, enrolled during active disease.

This clone was observed once. This rearrangement joins TRBV15 to TRBJ1-4; 8 bases are shared with TRBD1. CDR1 is LNHNV, CDR2 YYDKDF, per germline (reference sequence). V gave up 4 bases and J gave up 7 bases; unmatched junction bases: 8. The CDR3 length is 15 residues. Written as DNA, the CDR3 is TGTGCCACCAGCAAAAATACAGGGGGGATTGAAAAACTGTTTTTT. This translates into CATSKNTGGIEKLFF.

This chain connects TRBV4-3 to TRBJ1-1; no clear D. Germline V lookup: CDR1 LGHNA, CDR2 YSLEER. Trimming took 5 bases from V and 7 from J, leaving 11 bases between them. The CDR3 contains 12 residues. The CDR3 loop reads CASSGRLGEAFF. CDR3 nucleotide sequence: TGCGCCAGCAGCGGCAGGTTGGGTGAAGCTTTCTTT.

J is TRBJ2-2 and V is TRBV7-9, with 9 bases matching TRBD1. Germline V gene lookup returns CDR1 SEHNR and CDR2 FQNEAQ (reference sequence). With V trimmed by 3 bases and J by 8 bases, 4 bases remained unmatched. The CDR3 spans 14 residues. CDR3 loop: CASSFGTGLGELFF. The CDR3 region has the DNA TGTGCCAGCAGCTTCGGGACAGGGTTAGGGGAGCTGTTTTTT.

The gene calls are TRBV11-2 and TRBJ1-4, with 7 bases aligning to TRBD1. Looked up from germline, CDR1 is SGHAT and CDR2 is FQNNGV. V shed 5 bases and J 4 bases; nucleotides not matched to a gene: 7. This CDR3 comprises 15 residues. CDR3 DNA sequence: TGTGCCAGCAGCCTAAAGGGACAGAATAATGAAAAACTGTTTTTT. This codes for CASSLKGQNNEKLFF. The full variable domain, with the rest looked up from reference TRBV11-2 and TRBJ1-4, is EAGVAQSPRYKIIEKRQSVAFWCNPISGHATLYWYQQILGQGPKLLIQFQNNGVVDDSQLPKDRFSAERLKGVDSTLKIQPAKLEDSAVYLCASSLKGQNNEKLFFGSGTQLSVL.

The CDR3 DNA reads as TGTGCCAGCAGCCAAGAAGGCCAACAGGGAGACAATGAGCAGTTCTTC. It encodes CASSQEGQQGDNEQFF. The V call is TRBV3-1 (or the pseudogene TRBV3-2), the J call TRBJ2-1, with D possibly matching TRBD1 (6 bases). CDR3 length equals 16 residues. The germline CDR1 and CDR2 sequences are LGHDT and YNNKEL (reference sequence). V dropped 0 bases and J dropped 5 bases, with 14 bases sitting between them.

This chain connects TRBV28 to TRBJ1-5; D not resolved. The ends were cut back, 4 bases at V and 7 bases at J, with 5 bases in the middle. Germline values: CDR1 MDHEN, CDR2 SYDVKM. The CDR3 has 11 amino acids. CDR3 nucleotide sequence: TGTGCCAGCAGTTACAACCAGCCCCAGCATTTT. This gives the protein CASSYNQPQHF.

V usage is TRBV7-2 and J usage is TRBJ1-3, with D maybe TRBD1 (6 bases). The V and J ends lost 4 bases and 4 bases respectively, with 11 bases between them. This CDR3 has 14 residues. CDR1 SGHTA and CDR2 FQGNSA come from the germline V gene. Written as DNA, the CDR3 is TGTGCCAGCAGCTCAACAGGGCCGGGAAACACCATATATTTT. It encodes CASSSTGPGNTIYF.

The chain carries TRBV27 and TRBJ1-1; maybe TRBD1 (6 bases). The CDR3 has 14 residues. Trimming took 5 bases from V and 0 from J, leaving 10 bases between them. From germline, CDR1 is MNHEY and CDR2 SMNVEV (reference sequence). The CDR3 loop reads CASSRQVLNTEAFF. CDR3 in DNA: TGTGCCAGCAGTCGACAGGTCCTGAACACTGAAGCTTTCTTT.

V usage is TRBV7-8 and J usage is TRBJ1-5; D is uncertain. The V gene's germline CDR1 is SGHVS and CDR2 FQNEAQ. This CDR3 region has 12 residues. Trimming took off 5 bases at V and 4 bases at J, with 6 bases between the two ends. The CDR3 region is CASSPQNQPQHF. CDR3 nucleotide sequence: TGTGCCAGCAGCCCCCAAAATCAGCCCCAGCATTTT. The variable domain in full, completed from reference TRBV7-8 and TRBJ1-5, reads GAGVSQSPRYKVAKRGQDVALRCDPISGHVSLFWYQQALGQGPEFLTYFQNEAQLDKSGLPSDRFFAERPEGSVSTLKIQRTQQEDSAVYLCASSPQNQPQHFGDGTRLSIL.

This clone showed up just once. This sequence joins TRBV28 and TRBJ2-7, with 7 bases fitting TRBD2. The CDR3 length is 16 residues. Germline CDR1 is MDHEN and CDR2 is SYDVKM. V shed 3 bases, J shed 2 bases, and the junction held 10 bases outside the gene matches. The CDR3 DNA sequence: TGTGCCAGCAGTTTCCACCTAGCGGTTCTCACCTACGAGCAGTACTTC. It codes for CASSFHLAVLTYEQYF.

The chain has TRBV28 and TRBJ1-2; TRBD1 might be the D (5 bases). Germline lookup yields CDR1 MDHEN and CDR2 SYDVKM. CDR3 size: 11 residues. The CDR3, as DNA: TGTGCTTTAAAAAGGGGCGATGGCTACACCTTC. It is translated as CALKRGDGYTF.

This clone has a single count. The chain has TRBV4-3 and TRBJ1-2, with D perhaps TRBD1 (6 bases). V lost 0 bases to trimming and J lost 3 bases, with 17 bases between them. Germline lookup yields CDR1 LGHNA and CDR2 YSLEER. The CDR3 is 17 residues long. CDR3 DNA sequence: TGCGCCAGCAGCCAAGACCTACAGGGTACAACCTACTATGGCTACACCTTC. This encodes CASSQDLQGTTYYGYTF.

This clone has ten or more counts. The chain joins TRBV4-1 to TRBJ2-2, with TRBD2 identical over 8 bases. CDR1 and CDR2 (germline): MGHRA, YSYEKL. With V trimmed by 4 bases and J by 5 bases, 6 bases remained unmatched. This CDR3 contains 15 residues. In DNA, the CDR3 is TGCGCCAGCAGCCTGCGCGGGGGGCGTACCGGGGAGCTGTTTTTT. Protein product: CASSLRGGRTGELFF.

V usage is TRBV19 and J usage is TRBJ2-7; 11 nucleotides agree with TRBD1. The J segment lost 3 bases and the V segment lost 6 bases, leaving 10 bases of the junction unmatched. Germline V gives CDR1 LNHDA, CDR2 SQIVND (reference sequence). This CDR3 comprises 16 residues. The CDR3 spells CASSTLPGQGDYEQYF. Here the CDR3 DNA reads TGTGCCAGTAGCACACTGCCGGGACAGGGGGACTACGAGCAGTACTTC.

The CDR3 region is CASSVVDRGLTGELFF. For the CDR3, the DNA is TGTGCCAGCAGCGTAGTGGACAGGGGGCTAACCGGGGAGCTGTTTTTT. This chain joins TRBV9 and TRBJ2-2, with TRBD1 matching over 11 bases. CDR3 size: 16 residues. The V and J ends lost 0 bases and 5 bases, in that order; junction bases with no gene match: 3. The V gene's germline CDR1 is SGDLS and CDR2 YYNGEE.

The rearrangement joins TRBV5-1 to TRBJ1-1, with TRBD1 as a possible D gene (6 bases). V was trimmed by 3 bases and J by 5 bases, leaving 17 bases between them. The germline V gene has CDR1 SGHRS and CDR2 YFSETQ. The CDR3 runs to 15 residues. The DNA for the CDR3 is TGCGCCAGCAGCTACTCAACTCAGGGGCGAACTGAAGCTTTCTTT. Residues: CASSYSTQGRTEAFF. Drawing the rest from reference TRBV5-1 and TRBJ1-1, the complete variable domain is KAGVTQTPRYLIKTRGQQVTLSCSPISGHRSVSWYQQTPGQGLQFLFEYFSETQRNKGNFPGRFSGRQFSNSRSEMNVSTLELGDSALYLCASSYSTQGRTEAFFGQGTRLTVV.

The V call is TRBV4-2, the J call TRBJ2-1; 8 bases fit TRBD2. Per the germline V gene, CDR1 is LGHNA and CDR2 is YNFKEQ. The junction had 3 bases not matched to a gene; V was cut back by 0 bases and J by 2 bases. The CDR3 runs to 16 residues. In DNA, the CDR3 is TGTGCCAGCAGCCAAGATTATAGCGGGGCCTACAATGAGCAGTTCTTC. It yields the protein CASSQDYSGAYNEQFF.

The J gene is TRBJ1-2, the V gene TRBV18, with 9 bases matching TRBD1. The CDR3 length is 13 residues. Germline V gives CDR1 KGHSH, CDR2 LQKENI. V dropped 3 bases and J dropped 4; count of bases not matched to a gene: 0. CDR3 loop: CASSPDRGYGYTF. The DNA for the CDR3 is TGTGCCAGCTCACCGGACAGGGGCTATGGCTACACCTTC.

The chain couples TRBV23-1 to TRBJ1-5; D uncertain. TRBV23-1 is labeled an ORF, and its function is uncertain. Trimming stripped 2 bases from V and 2 bases from J, with 22 bases between. The CDR3 has 19 residues. CDR3: CASSQPNSSTLTCNQPQHF. For the CDR3, the DNA is TGCGCCAGCAGTCAACCCAATTCTTCAACTCTAACTTGCAATCAGCCCCAGCATTTT.

This chain uses TRBV5-1 with TRBJ1-1, with D uncertain. Germline V gives CDR1 SGHRS, CDR2 YFSETQ. This CDR3 has 15 amino acids. The V end was cut by 2 bases, the J end by 6 bases, with 17 bases between. The CDR3 bases are TGCGCCAGCAGCTTACGATCGGGGTTGACGTCTGAAGCTTTCTTT. This translates into CASSLRSGLTSEAFF.

The chain joins TRBV6-5 to TRBJ1-1; TRBD1 matches 11 bases. Germline assignment: CDR1 MNHEY and CDR2 SVGAGI. CDR3 size: 16 residues. With V trimmed by 0 bases and J by 10 bases, 10 bases remained unmatched. CDR3 coding DNA: TGTGCCAGCAGTTACTCGGACAGGGGGCATACGGTAGGAGCTTTCTTT. Its translation: CASSYSDRGHTVGAFF.

The chain uses TRBV6-2 or TRBV6-3 and TRBJ2-5; D ambiguous. Germline V gene data show CDR1 as MNHEY and CDR2 as SVGEGT. CDR3 length equals 12 residues. V lost 2 bases and J 5 bases, leaving 6 bases between the germline ends. This chain's CDR3 is CASSYVRETQYF. CDR3 nucleotides: TGTGCCAGCAGTTACGTTCGGGAGACCCAGTACTTC.

The gene calls are TRBV24-1 and TRBJ2-3; 13 positions agree with TRBD2. CDR1 KGHDR and CDR2 SFDVKD come from the germline V gene. V lost 4 bases and J lost 4; bases outside the gene matches: 4. The CDR3 consists of 16 residues. The CDR3 here is CATSEETSGRSDTQYF. CDR3 DNA sequence: TGTGCCACCAGTGAGGAGACTAGCGGGAGGTCAGATACGCAGTATTTT.

The CDR3 sequence is CASSDNLPETQYF. The CDR3 DNA sequence: TGTGCCAGTAGTGACAACTTACCCGAGACCCAGTACTTC. This chain joins TRBV19 and TRBJ2-5; D is uncertain. The germline V gene has CDR1 LNHDA and CDR2 SQIVND (reference sequence). The V gene lost 5 bases and the J gene lost 5 bases, with 12 bases spanning the gap. The CDR3 loop spans 13 amino acids.

The chain carries TRBV9 and TRBJ2-7; TRBD1 agrees at 8 bases. The CDR3 contains 15 residues. V gave up 3 bases and J gave up 6 bases; unmatched junction bases: 11. Germline values: CDR1 SGDLS, CDR2 YYNGEE. In nucleotides, the CDR3 is TGTGCCAGCAGCGCAACGGGACAGGAGCTTGGCGAGCAGTACTTC. It is translated as CASSATGQELGEQYF.

This chain joins TRBV19 and TRBJ2-7; D might be TRBD2 (6 bases). Looked up from germline, CDR1 is LNHDA and CDR2 is SQIVND (reference sequence). This CDR3 contains 16 residues. The V end was cut by 5 bases, the J end by 3 bases, with 20 bases between. Here the CDR3 reads CASSGGSWAKGYEQYF. DNA for the CDR3: TGTGCCAGTAGTGGGGGGAGTTGGGCCAAAGGCTACGAGCAGTACTTC.

This rearrangement joins TRBV5-1 to TRBJ1-3, with 7 bases identical to TRBD1. Germline V CDR1 and CDR2: SGHRS, YFSETQ. V trimming: 4 bases; J trimming: 3 bases; junction bases outside the gene matches: 4. The CDR3 is 14 amino acids. This CDR3 is CASSQGTVGNTIYF. CDR3 nucleotides: TGCGCCAGCAGCCAAGGGACAGTTGGAAACACCATATATTTT.